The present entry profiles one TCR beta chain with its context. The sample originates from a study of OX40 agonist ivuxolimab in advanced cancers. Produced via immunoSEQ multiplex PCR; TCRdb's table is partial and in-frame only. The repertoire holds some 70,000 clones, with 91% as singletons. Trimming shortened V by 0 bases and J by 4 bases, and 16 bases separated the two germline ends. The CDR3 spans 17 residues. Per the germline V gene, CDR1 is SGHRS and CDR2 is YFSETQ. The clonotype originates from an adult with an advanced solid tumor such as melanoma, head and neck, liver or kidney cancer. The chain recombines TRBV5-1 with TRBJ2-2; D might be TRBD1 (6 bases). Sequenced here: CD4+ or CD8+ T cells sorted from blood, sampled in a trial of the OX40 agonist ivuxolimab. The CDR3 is CASSLAWEKGGTGELFF. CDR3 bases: TGCGCCAGCAGCTTGGCCTGGGAGAAAGGGGGCACCGGGGAGCTGTTTTTT.